A selection of T cell receptor beta chains follows, all from one sample in a study of CD8+ T cells in alopecia areata. Data came from immunoSEQ multiplex PCR; TCRdb stores just in-frame clones and leaves some out. The table has 150,000 or so clones, around 87% seen once; the top ten hold less than 15%. The sample here was CD8+ T cells sorted from blood, taken at week 4, from a patient treated with tofacitinib. The receptors were sampled from a human donor with alopecia areata. Both conserved end residues are part of each CDR3. The order of the fields is D gene, clone size, J gene, V gene, CDR3 DNA, CDR3 protein. The D gene is left open where the match is weak. Clone size appears in some rows only: once, few, many, or a class for an expanded clone.

d_call: TRBD2; clone_size: .; j_call: TRBJ2-1; v_call: TRBV4-1; cdr3_nt: TGCGCCAGCAGCCAAGTTTTCCCTAGCGGGAGCAATGAGCAGTTCTTC; cdr3_aa: CASSQVFPSGSNEQFF
d_call: .; clone_size: .; j_call: TRBJ2-4; v_call: TRBV5-5; cdr3_nt: TGTGCCAGCAGCTTGGTGGATAGGGGGAAGTGGGACAAAAACATTCAGTACTTC; cdr3_aa: CASSLVDRGKWDKNIQYF
d_call: .; clone_size: .; j_call: TRBJ2-1; v_call: TRBV6-5; cdr3_nt: TGTGCCAGCAGTTACGATTACAATGAGCAGTTCTTC; cdr3_aa: CASSYDYNEQFF
d_call: TRBD1; clone_size: .; j_call: TRBJ2-2; v_call: TRBV29-1; cdr3_nt: TGCAGCGTTGAAGAACGACAGGGGATTCGGGAGCTGTTTTTT; cdr3_aa: CSVEERQGIRELFF
d_call: .; clone_size: .; j_call: TRBJ2-7; v_call: TRBV7-6; cdr3_nt: TGTGCCAGCAGCTTTATGGGGGCTTCCTACGAGCAGTACTTC; cdr3_aa: CASSFMGASYEQYF
d_call: .; clone_size: .; j_call: TRBJ1-2; v_call: TRBV9; cdr3_nt: TGTGCCAGCAGCGTACACACCTTC; cdr3_aa: CASSVHTF
d_call: TRBD1; clone_size: .; j_call: TRBJ2-7; v_call: TRBV19; cdr3_nt: TGTGCCAGTAGAACAGGGGAAATGGACGAGCAGTACTTC; cdr3_aa: CASRTGEMDEQYF
d_call: TRBD2; clone_size: .; j_call: TRBJ2-5; v_call: TRBV7-2; cdr3_nt: TGTGCCAGCAGCTTAAGGAGCGGGAGGGAGACCCAGTACTTC; cdr3_aa: CASSLRSGRETQYF
d_call: .; clone_size: .; j_call: TRBJ2-7; v_call: TRBV7-2; cdr3_nt: TGTGCCAGCACCAGGACAGATTTTCCCTACGAGCAGTACTTC; cdr3_aa: CASTRTDFPYEQYF
d_call: .; clone_size: .; j_call: TRBJ2-2; v_call: TRBV30; cdr3_nt: TGTGCCTGGGCGAGGGACACCGGGGAGCTGTTTTTT; cdr3_aa: CAWARDTGELFF
d_call: .; clone_size: .; j_call: TRBJ2-4; v_call: TRBV4-2; cdr3_nt: TGTGCCAGCAGCCCTTATCCGCAGGACTGGCTCGGAAGTAACATTCAGTACTTC; cdr3_aa: CASSPYPQDWLGSNIQYF
d_call: .; clone_size: few; j_call: TRBJ2-1; v_call: TRBV18; cdr3_nt: TGTGCCAGCTCACCAGGGAGTCTGGAGGAGCAGTTCTTC; cdr3_aa: CASSPGSLEEQFF
d_call: TRBD1; clone_size: once; j_call: TRBJ2-7; v_call: TRBV29-1; cdr3_nt: TGCAGCGTTGAGCCCGGGACAGGGGCCGAGCAGTACTTC; cdr3_aa: CSVEPGTGAEQYF
d_call: TRBD2; clone_size: .; j_call: TRBJ2-2; v_call: TRBV11-2; cdr3_nt: TGTGCCAGCAGCTCTCGATCGGGACTAGCGGGACAGAACACCGGGGAGCTGTTTTTT; cdr3_aa: CASSSRSGLAGQNTGELFF
d_call: .; clone_size: .; j_call: TRBJ2-1; v_call: TRBV29-1; cdr3_nt: TGCAGCGCTGCACGGCTGGGGCCCTACAATGAGCAGTTCTTC; cdr3_aa: CSAARLGPYNEQFF
d_call: TRBD1; clone_size: .; j_call: TRBJ2-7; v_call: TRBV7-9; cdr3_nt: TGTGCCAGCAGCCACCGGGACAGGGACCCCTACGAGCAGTACTTC; cdr3_aa: CASSHRDRDPYEQYF
d_call: .; clone_size: .; j_call: TRBJ1-1; v_call: TRBV11-2; cdr3_nt: TGTGCCAGCAGCTTGACCCCAACCAACACTGAAGCTTTCTTT; cdr3_aa: CASSLTPTNTEAFF
d_call: TRBD2; clone_size: .; j_call: TRBJ2-7; v_call: TRBV10-3; cdr3_nt: TGTGCCATCAGTGAGTCAGGGGAGACTAGCGGGATAAGGGCCTACGAGCAGTACTTC; cdr3_aa: CAISESGETSGIRAYEQYF
d_call: TRBD1; clone_size: .; j_call: TRBJ2-1; v_call: TRBV30; cdr3_nt: TGTGCCTGGAGCGCCGGACAGGGCTCCTACAATGAGCAGTTCTTC; cdr3_aa: CAWSAGQGSYNEQFF
d_call: .; clone_size: .; j_call: TRBJ2-7; v_call: TRBV9; cdr3_nt: TGTGCCAGCAGCGTCCTGGGGGGAGCCGCCTACGAGCAGTACTTC; cdr3_aa: CASSVLGGAAYEQYF
d_call: .; clone_size: .; j_call: TRBJ2-3; v_call: TRBV5-1; cdr3_nt: TGCGCCAGCAGCCCGGGGGACGGTAGCACAGATACGCAGTATTTT; cdr3_aa: CASSPGDGSTDTQYF